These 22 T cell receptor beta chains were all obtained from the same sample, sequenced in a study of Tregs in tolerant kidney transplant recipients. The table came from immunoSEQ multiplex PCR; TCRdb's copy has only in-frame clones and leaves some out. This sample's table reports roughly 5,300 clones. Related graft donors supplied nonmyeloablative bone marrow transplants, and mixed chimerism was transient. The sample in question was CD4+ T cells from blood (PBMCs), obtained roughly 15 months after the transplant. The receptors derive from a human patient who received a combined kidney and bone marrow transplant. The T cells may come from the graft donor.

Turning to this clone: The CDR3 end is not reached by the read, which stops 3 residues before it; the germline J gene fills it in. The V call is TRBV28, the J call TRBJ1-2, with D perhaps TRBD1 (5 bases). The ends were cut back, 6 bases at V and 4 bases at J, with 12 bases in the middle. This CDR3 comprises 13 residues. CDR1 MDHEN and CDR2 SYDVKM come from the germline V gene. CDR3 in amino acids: CASSLGLLYGYTF. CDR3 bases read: TGTGCCAGCAGCCTGGGACTTCTCTATGGC.

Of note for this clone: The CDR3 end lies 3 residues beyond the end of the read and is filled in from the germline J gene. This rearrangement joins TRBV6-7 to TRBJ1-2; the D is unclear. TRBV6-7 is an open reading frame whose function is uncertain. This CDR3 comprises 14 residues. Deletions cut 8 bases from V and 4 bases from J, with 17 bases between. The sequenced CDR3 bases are TGTGCCAGCTCTAACGGGGAACGGGCCTATGGC. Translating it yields CASSNGERAYG. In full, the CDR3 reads CASSNGERAYGYTF.

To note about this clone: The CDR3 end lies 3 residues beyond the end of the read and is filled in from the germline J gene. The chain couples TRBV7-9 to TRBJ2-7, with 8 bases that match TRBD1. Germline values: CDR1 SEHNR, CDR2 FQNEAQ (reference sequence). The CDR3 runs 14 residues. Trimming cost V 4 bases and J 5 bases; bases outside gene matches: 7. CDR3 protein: CASSSWTGFDEQYF. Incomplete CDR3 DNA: TGTGCCAGCAGCTCCTGGACAGGGTTTGACGAG.

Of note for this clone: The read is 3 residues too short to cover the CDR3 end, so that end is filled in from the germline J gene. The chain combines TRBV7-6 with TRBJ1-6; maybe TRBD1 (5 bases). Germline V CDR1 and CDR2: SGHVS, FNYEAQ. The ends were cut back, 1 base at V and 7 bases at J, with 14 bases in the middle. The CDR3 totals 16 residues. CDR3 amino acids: CASSLVPTRVNSPLHF. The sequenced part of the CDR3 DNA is TGTGCCAGCAGCTTAGTCCCCACCAGGGTGAATTCACCC.

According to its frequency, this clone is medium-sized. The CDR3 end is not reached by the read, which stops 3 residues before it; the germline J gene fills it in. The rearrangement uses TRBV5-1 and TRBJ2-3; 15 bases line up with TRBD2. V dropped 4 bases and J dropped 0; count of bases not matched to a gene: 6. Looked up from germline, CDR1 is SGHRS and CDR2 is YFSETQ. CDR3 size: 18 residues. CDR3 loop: CASSIGTSGGTSTDTQYF. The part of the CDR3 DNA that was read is TGCGCCAGCAGCATCGGGACTAGCGGGGGGACTAGCACAGATACG.

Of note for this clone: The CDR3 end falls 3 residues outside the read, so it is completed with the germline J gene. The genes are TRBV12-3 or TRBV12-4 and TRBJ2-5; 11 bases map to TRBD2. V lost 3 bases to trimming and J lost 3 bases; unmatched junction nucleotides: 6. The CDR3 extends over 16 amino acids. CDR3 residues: CASSFGTSGFKETQYF. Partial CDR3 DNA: TGTGCCAGCAGTTTCGGGACTAGCGGCTTTAAAGAGACC.

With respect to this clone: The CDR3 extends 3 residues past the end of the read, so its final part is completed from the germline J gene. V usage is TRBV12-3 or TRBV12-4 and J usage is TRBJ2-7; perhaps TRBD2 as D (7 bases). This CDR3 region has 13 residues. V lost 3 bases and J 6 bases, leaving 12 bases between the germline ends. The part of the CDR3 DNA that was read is TGTGCCAGCAGTTTTGGGGGGGGGCCCGAG. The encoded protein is CASSFGGGPE. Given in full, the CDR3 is CASSFGGGPEQYF.

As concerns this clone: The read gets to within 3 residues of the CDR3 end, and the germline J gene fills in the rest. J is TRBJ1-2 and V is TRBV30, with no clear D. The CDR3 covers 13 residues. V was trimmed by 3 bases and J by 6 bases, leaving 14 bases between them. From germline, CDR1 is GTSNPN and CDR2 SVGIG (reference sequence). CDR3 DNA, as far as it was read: TGTGCCTGGAGACAAGGGTGGGCAGATGGC. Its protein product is CAWRQGWADG. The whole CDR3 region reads CAWRQGWADGYTF.

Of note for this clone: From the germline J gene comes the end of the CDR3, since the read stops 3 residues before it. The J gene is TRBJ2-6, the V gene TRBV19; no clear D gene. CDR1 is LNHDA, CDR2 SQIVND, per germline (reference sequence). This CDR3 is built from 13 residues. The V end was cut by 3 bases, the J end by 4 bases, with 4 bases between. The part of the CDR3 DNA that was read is TGTGCCAGTAGTATTGTAGGGGCCAACGTC. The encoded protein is CASSIVGANV. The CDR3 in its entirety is CASSIVGANVLTF. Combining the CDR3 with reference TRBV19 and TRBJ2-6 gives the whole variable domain DGGITQSPKYLFRKEGQNVTLSCEQNLNHDAMYWYRQDPGQGLRLIYYSQIVNDFQKGDIAEGYSVSREKKESFPLTVTSAQKNPTAFYLCASSIVGANVLTFGAGSRLTVL.

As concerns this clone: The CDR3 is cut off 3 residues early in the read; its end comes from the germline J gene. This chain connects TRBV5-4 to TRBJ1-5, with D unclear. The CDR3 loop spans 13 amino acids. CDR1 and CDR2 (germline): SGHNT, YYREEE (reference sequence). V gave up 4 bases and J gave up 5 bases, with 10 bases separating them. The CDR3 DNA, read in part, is TGTGCCAGCAGCACCGACACCTATCAGCCC. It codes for CASSTDTYQP. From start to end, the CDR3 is CASSTDTYQPQHF.

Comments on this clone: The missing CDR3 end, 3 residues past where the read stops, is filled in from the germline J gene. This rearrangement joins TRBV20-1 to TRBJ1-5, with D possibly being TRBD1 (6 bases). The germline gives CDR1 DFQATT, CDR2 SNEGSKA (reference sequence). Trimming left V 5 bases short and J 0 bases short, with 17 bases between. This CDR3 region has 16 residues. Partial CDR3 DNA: TGCAGTGCTGCCCGGGGGGGCGACTATAGCAATCAGCCC. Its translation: CSAARGGDYSNQP. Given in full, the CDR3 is CSAARGGDYSNQPQHF.

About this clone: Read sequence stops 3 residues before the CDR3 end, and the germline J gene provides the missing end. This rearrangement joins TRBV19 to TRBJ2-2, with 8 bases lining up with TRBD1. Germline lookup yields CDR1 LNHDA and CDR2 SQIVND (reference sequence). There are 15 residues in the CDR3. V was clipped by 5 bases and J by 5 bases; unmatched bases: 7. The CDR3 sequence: CASSGGQDLTGELFF. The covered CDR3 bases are TGTGCCAGTAGTGGGGGACAGGATTTAACCGGGGAG.

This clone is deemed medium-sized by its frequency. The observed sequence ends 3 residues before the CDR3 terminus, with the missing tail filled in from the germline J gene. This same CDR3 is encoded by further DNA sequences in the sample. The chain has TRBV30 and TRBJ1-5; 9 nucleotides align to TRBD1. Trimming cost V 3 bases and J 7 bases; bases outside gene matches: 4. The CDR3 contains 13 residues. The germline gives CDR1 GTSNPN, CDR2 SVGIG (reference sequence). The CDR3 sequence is CAWSDRGDQPQHF. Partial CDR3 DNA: TGTGCCTGGAGCGACAGGGGGGACCAGCCC.

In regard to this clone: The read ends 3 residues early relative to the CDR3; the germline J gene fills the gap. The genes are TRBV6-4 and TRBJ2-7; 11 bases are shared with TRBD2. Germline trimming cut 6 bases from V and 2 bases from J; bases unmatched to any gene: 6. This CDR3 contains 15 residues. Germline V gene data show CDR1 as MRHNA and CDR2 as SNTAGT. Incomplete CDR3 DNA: TGTGCCAGCAGCGTAATAGCGGGAGGGCCCTACGAG. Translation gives CASSVIAGGPYE. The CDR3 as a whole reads CASSVIAGGPYEQYF.

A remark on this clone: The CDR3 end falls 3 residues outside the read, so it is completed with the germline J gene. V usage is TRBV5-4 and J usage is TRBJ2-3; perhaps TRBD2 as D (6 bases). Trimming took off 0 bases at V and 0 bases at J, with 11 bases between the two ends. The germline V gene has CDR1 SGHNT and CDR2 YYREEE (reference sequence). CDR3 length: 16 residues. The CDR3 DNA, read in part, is TGTGCCAGCAGCTTGGCTGGCAGCGGGAGCACAGATACG. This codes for CASSLAGSGSTDT. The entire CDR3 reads CASSLAGSGSTDTQYF.

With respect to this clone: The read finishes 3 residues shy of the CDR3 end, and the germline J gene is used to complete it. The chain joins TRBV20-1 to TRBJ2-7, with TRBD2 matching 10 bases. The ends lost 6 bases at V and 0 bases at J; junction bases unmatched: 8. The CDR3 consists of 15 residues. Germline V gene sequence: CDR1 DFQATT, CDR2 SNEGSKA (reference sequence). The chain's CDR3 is CSARLAGLSSYEQYF. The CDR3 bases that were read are TGCAGTGCCCGACTAGCGGGCTTGAGCTCCTACGAG.

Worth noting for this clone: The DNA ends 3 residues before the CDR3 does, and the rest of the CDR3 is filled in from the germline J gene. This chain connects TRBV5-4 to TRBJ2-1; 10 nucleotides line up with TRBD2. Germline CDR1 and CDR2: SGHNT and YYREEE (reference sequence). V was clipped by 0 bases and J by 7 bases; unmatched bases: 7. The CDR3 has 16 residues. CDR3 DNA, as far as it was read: TGTGCCAGCAGCTTGGCGGGTAGCGGGAGGTCGAATGAG. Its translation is CASSLAGSGRSNE. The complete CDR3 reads CASSLAGSGRSNEQFF.

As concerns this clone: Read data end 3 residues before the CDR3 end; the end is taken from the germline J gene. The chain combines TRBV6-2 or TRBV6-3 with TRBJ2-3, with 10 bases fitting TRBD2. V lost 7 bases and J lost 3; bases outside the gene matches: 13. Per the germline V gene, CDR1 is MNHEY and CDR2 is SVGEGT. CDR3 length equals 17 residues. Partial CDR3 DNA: TGTGCCAGCACCCCCCGGGGAGTAGCGGGAGGTACAGATACG. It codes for CASTPRGVAGGTDT. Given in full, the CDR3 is CASTPRGVAGGTDTQYF.

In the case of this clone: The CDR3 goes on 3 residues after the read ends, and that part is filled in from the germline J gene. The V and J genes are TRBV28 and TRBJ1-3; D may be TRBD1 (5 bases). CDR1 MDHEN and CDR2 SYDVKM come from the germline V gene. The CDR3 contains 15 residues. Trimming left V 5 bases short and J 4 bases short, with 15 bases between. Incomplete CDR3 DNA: TGTGCCAGCAGTATAGGGGTCCCTGGAGGAAACACC. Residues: CASSIGVPGGNT. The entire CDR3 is CASSIGVPGGNTIYF.

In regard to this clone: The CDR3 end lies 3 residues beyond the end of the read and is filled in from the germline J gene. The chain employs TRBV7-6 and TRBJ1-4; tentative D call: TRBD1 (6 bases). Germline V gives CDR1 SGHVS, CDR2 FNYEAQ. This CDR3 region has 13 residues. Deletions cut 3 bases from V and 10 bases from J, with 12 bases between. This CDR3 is CASSLSGVGKLFF. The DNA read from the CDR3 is TGTGCCAGCAGCTTGTCAGGGGTGGGAAAA.

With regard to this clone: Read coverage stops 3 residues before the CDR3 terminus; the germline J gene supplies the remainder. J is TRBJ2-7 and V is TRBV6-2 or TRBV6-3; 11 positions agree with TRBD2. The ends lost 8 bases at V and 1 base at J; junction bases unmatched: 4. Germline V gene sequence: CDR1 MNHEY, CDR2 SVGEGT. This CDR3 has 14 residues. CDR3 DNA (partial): TGTGCCAGCGGGTGGACTAGCGGGTCCTACGAG. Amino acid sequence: CASGWTSGSYE. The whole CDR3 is CASGWTSGSYEQYF.

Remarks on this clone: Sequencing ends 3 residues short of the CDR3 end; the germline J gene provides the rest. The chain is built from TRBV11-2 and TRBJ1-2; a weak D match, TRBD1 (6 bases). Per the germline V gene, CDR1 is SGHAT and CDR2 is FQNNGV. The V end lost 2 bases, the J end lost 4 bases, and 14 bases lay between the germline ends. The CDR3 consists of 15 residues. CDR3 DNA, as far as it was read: TGTGCCAGCAGCTTAATAGTGGACAGCTCCTATGGC. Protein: CASSLIVDSSYG. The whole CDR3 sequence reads CASSLIVDSSYGYTF.